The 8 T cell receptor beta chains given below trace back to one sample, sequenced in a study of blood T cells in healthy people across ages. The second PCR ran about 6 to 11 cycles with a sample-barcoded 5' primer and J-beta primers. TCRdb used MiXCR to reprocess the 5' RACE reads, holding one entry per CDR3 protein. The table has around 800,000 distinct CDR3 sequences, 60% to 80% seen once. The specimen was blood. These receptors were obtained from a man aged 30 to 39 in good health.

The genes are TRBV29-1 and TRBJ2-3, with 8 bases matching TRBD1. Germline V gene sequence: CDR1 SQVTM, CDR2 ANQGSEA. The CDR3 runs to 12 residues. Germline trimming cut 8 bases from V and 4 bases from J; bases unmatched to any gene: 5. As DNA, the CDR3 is TGCAGCTTCCGGACAGGGCCAGATACGCAGTATTTT. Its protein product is CSFRTGPDTQYF.

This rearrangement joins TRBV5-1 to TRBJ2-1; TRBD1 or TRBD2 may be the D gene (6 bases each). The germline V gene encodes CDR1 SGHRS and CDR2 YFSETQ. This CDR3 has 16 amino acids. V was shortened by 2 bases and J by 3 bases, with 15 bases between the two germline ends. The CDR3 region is CASSFEGGDIYNEQFF. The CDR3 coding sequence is TGCGCCAGCAGCTTTGAAGGAGGGGACATCTACAATGAGCAGTTCTTC.

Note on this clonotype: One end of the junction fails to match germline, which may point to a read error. The CDR3 is CVSSPRNFDLAKNIQYF. The CDR3 DNA follows: TGTGTCAGCTCACCACGAAATTTCGACCTAGCCAAAAACATTCAGTACTTC. V and J are TRBV18 and TRBJ2-4; the D is unclear. The CDR3 is made up of 17 amino acids. CDR1 and CDR2 (germline): KGHSH, LQKENI. The whole variable domain, filled in from reference TRBV18 and TRBJ2-4, reads NAGVMQNPRHLVRRRGQEARLRCSPMKGHSHVYWYRQLPEEGLKFMVYLQKENIIDESGMPKERFSAEFPKEGPSILRIQQVVRGDSAAYFCVSSPRNFDLAKNIQYFGAGTRLSVL.

In nucleotides, the CDR3 is TGTGCCAGCAGTGAAGGGTGGGAACACTCCTACGAGCAGTACTTC. It translates to CASSEGWEHSYEQYF. The chain joins TRBV2 to TRBJ2-7; D gene uncertain. Germline V lookup: CDR1 SNHLY, CDR2 FYNNEI. The CDR3 is 15 residues long. Trimming stripped 1 base from V and 0 bases from J, with 10 bases between.

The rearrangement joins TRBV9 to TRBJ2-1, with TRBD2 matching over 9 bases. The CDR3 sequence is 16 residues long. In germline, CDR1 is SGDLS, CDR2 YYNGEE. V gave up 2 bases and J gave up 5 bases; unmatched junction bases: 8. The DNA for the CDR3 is TGTGCCAGCAGCGTTTTTGGCGGCGGGGGGGACAATGAGCAGTTCTTC. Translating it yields CASSVFGGGGDNEQFF.

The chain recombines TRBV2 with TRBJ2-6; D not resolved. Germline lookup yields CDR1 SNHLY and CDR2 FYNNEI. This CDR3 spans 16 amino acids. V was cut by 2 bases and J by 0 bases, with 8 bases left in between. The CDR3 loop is CASSESWSSGANVLTF. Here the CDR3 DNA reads TGTGCCAGCAGTGAAAGCTGGAGCTCTGGGGCCAACGTCCTGACTTTC.

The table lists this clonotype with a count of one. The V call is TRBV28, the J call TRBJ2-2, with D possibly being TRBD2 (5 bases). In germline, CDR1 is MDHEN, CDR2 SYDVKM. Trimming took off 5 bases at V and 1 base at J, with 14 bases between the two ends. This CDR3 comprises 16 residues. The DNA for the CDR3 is TGTGCCAGCAGTCCCCCTAGAGGGAGGAACACCGGGGAGCTGTTTTTT. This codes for CASSPPRGRNTGELFF.

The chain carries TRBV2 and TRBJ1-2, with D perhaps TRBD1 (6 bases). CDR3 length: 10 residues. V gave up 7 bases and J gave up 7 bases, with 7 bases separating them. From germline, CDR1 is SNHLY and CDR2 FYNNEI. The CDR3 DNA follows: TGTGCCAGCAAAGGGGGTGGCTACACCTTC. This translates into CASKGGGYTF.